This T cell receptor beta chain comes out of a study of spatial heterogeneity in lung cancer. Time point: sample taken at primary tumor resection. Looked up from germline, CDR1 is MDHEN and CDR2 is SYDVKM. The CDR3 spans 14 residues. V was pared by 3 bases and J by 0 bases, with 7 bases between. This clonotype was observed many times. TCRdb reprocessed the 5' RACE reads with MiXCR, giving one entry per CDR3 protein. The data show 60,000 to 90,000 distinct CDR3 sequences, approximately 8% seen once. The V call is TRBV28, the J call TRBJ2-3; D gene unclear. The sequence was obtained from a male donor with early-stage non-small cell lung cancer. This specimen was PBMCs, taken at surgery. CDR3 nucleotide sequence: TGTGCCAGCAGTTTCCCGGGTAGCACAGATACGCAGTATTTT. It specifies CASSFPGSTDTQYF.